A single sample gave rise to the 26 T cell receptor beta chains below, sequenced in a study of blood T cell repertoires in COVID-19. Method: immunoSEQ multiplex PCR; TCRdb's copy keeps in-frame clones and lacks some. There are some 150,000 clones in the sample; approximately 85% occur only once, and about 2.8% lies in the top ten. The sample taken for sequencing was peripheral blood. The source is a human donor with acute or convalescent COVID-19. The donor label of this sample is uncertain.

The chain is built from TRBV5-6 and TRBJ2-7; 8 bases fit TRBD1. Germline V CDR1 and CDR2: SGHDT, YYEEEE. The CDR3 contains 15 residues. The V segment lost 0 bases and the J segment 6 bases; nucleotides outside the gene matches: 8. Written as DNA, the CDR3 is TGTGCCAGCAGCTTGGCGAGACAGGGGTACGTCGAGCAGTACTTC. Residues: CASSLARQGYVEQYF.

This clone was observed a handful of times. V gene TRBV4-2 combines with J gene TRBJ2-2; 9 nucleotides line up with TRBD1. This CDR3 comprises 16 residues. Germline values: CDR1 LGHNA, CDR2 YNFKEQ. V shed 3 bases and J 5 bases; nucleotides not matched to a gene: 7. The CDR3 DNA reads as TGTGCCAGCAGCCAGGCCGGGACAGGGAATACCGGGGAGCTGTTTTTT. As protein: CASSQAGTGNTGELFF.

In this sample, this clone turned up once. CDR3 bases: TGCAGTGCTAGTGGATACCCGGGACTAGCAGTGGAGACCCAGTACTTC. This gives the protein CSASGYPGLAVETQYF. The chain uses TRBV20-1 and TRBJ2-5; 9 bases match TRBD2. This CDR3 has 16 residues. The germline gives CDR1 DFQATT, CDR2 SNEGSKA (reference sequence). With 3 bases clipped from V and 5 bases from J, the junction kept 13 bases outside the gene matches.

The sample holds one count of this clone. V is TRBV9 and J is TRBJ1-3; 7 nucleotides line up with TRBD1. The V segment lost 0 bases and the J segment 3 bases; nucleotides outside the gene matches: 3. This CDR3 has 15 amino acids. CDR1 is SGDLS, CDR2 YYNGEE, per germline. CDR3 sequence (DNA): TGTGCCAGCAGCGTAGAGGGGGCCTATGGAAACACCATATATTTT. Encoded protein: CASSVEGAYGNTIYF.

V gene TRBV28 combines with J gene TRBJ2-7; 8 nucleotides line up with TRBD1. From germline, CDR1 is MDHEN and CDR2 SYDVKM. The CDR3 consists of 14 residues. Trimming took 6 bases from V and 2 from J; bases not matched to a gene: 6. CDR3 in amino acids: CASSPGQATYEQYF. The CDR3 coding sequence is TGTGCCAGCAGCCCGGGACAGGCTACCTACGAGCAGTACTTC.

The V call is TRBV7-2, the J call TRBJ2-7; TRBD2 matches 7 bases. This CDR3 is 15 amino acids long. Germline CDR1 and CDR2: SGHTA and FQGNSA. Trimming took 5 bases from V and 3 from J; bases not matched to a gene: 10. CDR3: CASSRESGLFYEQYF. DNA of the CDR3: TGTGCCAGCAGCCGCGAGTCGGGACTATTCTACGAGCAGTACTTC.

This CDR3 reads CASSLSQGGVMETQYF. The CDR3 DNA reads as TGTGCCAGCAGCTTATCTCAGGGGGGAGTGATGGAGACCCAGTACTTC. This chain links TRBV7-3 with TRBJ2-5; the D gene is possibly TRBD1 (7 bases). CDR3 length equals 16 residues. The germline V and J ends were trimmed by 2 bases and 5 bases, with 18 bases remaining between them. CDR1 SGHTA and CDR2 FQGTGA come from the germline V gene.

This rearrangement joins TRBV10-3 to TRBJ2-3, with 8 bases matching TRBD1. CDR1 and CDR2 from the germline V gene are ENHRY and SYGVKD. V shed 5 bases and J 0 bases; nucleotides not matched to a gene: 7. CDR3 size: 16 residues. The CDR3 is CAISSQGAPSTDTQYF. As DNA, the CDR3 is TGTGCCATCAGTTCCCAGGGGGCTCCTAGCACAGATACGCAGTATTTT.

The DNA of the CDR3 is TGTGCCAGCAGCGACAGGGCTACCTACAATGAGCAGTTCTTC. It yields the protein CASSDRATYNEQFF. This chain connects TRBV2 to TRBJ2-1; 7 positions agree with TRBD1. CDR1 and CDR2 (germline): SNHLY, FYNNEI. V lost 6 bases to trimming and J lost 2 bases; unmatched junction nucleotides: 4. The CDR3 covers 14 residues.

This sequence joins TRBV7-5 and TRBJ2-7; the table's TRBD1 call for D was not verified on the DNA. TRBV7-5 is an annotated pseudogene. This CDR3 comprises 14 residues. CDR3 region: CASRIGTGCTEQYV. In nucleotides, the CDR3 is TGTGCCAGCCGCATAGGGACAGGGTGTACCGAGCAGTACGTC.

The CDR3 loop reads CASSLGRGTGAYEQYF. The DNA for the CDR3 is TGTGCCAGCAGCCTGGGAAGGGGGACAGGGGCCTACGAGCAGTACTTC. V and J are TRBV5-5 and TRBJ2-7; 10 bases line up with TRBD1. Germline lookup yields CDR1 SGHKS and CDR2 YYEKEE (reference sequence). The CDR3 consists of 16 residues. The V gene end was trimmed by 4 bases and the J gene end by 2 bases; junction bases not matched to a gene: 9.

J is TRBJ1-6 and V is TRBV4-1; 8 bases agree with TRBD1. Losses at the gene ends were 2 bases for V and 7 bases for J; bases not matched to a gene: 10. The CDR3 contains 17 residues. Germline CDR1 is MGHRA and CDR2 is YSYEKL. DNA for the CDR3: TGCGCCAGCAGCCAATTGGGACAGGTCCTAGGGAATTCACCCCTCCACTTT. Protein sequence: CASSQLGQVLGNSPLHF.

This clone occurred many times. The chain couples TRBV6-2 or TRBV6-3 to TRBJ2-1; weak D call: TRBD1 (6 bases). This CDR3 is 16 amino acids long. Trimming stripped 5 bases from V and 10 bases from J, with 24 bases between. Germline V gives CDR1 MNHEY, CDR2 SVGEGT. CDR3 region: CASSPDRDKVLPEQFF. The DNA of the CDR3 is TGTGCCAGCAGTCCCGACCGGGACAAGGTTCTCCCCGAGCAGTTCTTC.

This clone was seen a few times. J is TRBJ1-3 and V is TRBV7-2, with a tentative D call TRBD1 (5 bases). This CDR3 contains 15 residues. The germline gives CDR1 SGHTA, CDR2 FQGNSA. Deletions cut 1 base from V and 4 bases from J, with 11 bases between. The CDR3 is CASSLEKGSGNTIYF. CDR3 coding DNA: TGTGCCAGCAGCTTAGAGAAGGGGTCAGGAAACACCATATATTTT.

The chain couples TRBV19 to TRBJ2-1; D may be TRBD2 (5 bases). V shed 5 bases and J shed 5 bases, with 13 bases lying between them. Per germline, CDR1 LNHDA and CDR2 SQIVND (reference sequence). This CDR3 region has 14 residues. The CDR3 region is CASSPRGWNNEQFF. The CDR3 DNA follows: TGTGCCAGTAGTCCCCGGGGTTGGAACAATGAGCAGTTCTTC.

The chain joins TRBV2 to TRBJ1-5; D call uncertain. Between the trimmed V and J ends, which lost 8 bases and 9 bases, there was a span of 20 bases. CDR1 SNHLY and CDR2 FYNNEI come from the germline V gene. The CDR3 totals 14 residues. In nucleotides, the CDR3 is TGTGCCAGCTCTGGTCAGGTAGAAATAGGGCCCCAGCATTTT. Residues: CASSGQVEIGPQHF.

This rearrangement joins TRBV29-1 to TRBJ2-3; 15 bases line up with TRBD2. With 6 bases clipped from V and 6 bases from J, the junction kept 7 bases outside the gene matches. The CDR3 runs to 15 residues. The germline CDR1 and CDR2 sequences are SQVTM and ANQGSEA. CDR3 in amino acids: CSVAGLAGGFDTQYF. The CDR3 nucleotides are TGCAGCGTGGCTGGACTAGCGGGAGGGTTCGATACGCAGTATTTT.

This chain uses TRBV14 with TRBJ1-3; 7 bases are shared with TRBD1. With 3 bases clipped from V and 6 bases from J, the junction kept 5 bases outside the gene matches. The germline gives CDR1 SGHDN, CDR2 FVKESK. The CDR3 runs to 14 residues. CDR3 in DNA: TGTGCCAGCAGCCACCGGACAGGATTAAACACCATATATTTT. This gives the protein CASSHRTGLNTIYF.

The V and J genes are TRBV9 and TRBJ1-6; TRBD1 agrees at 8 bases. The J segment lost 15 bases and the V segment lost 5 bases, leaving 7 bases of the junction unmatched. The germline V gene has CDR1 SGDLS and CDR2 YYNGEE. This CDR3 is built from 12 residues. CDR3 DNA sequence: TGTGCCAGCAGTGGACAGGGTTTCCTCCTCCACTTT. It yields the protein CASSGQGFLLHF.

The chain is built from TRBV27 and TRBJ2-7; D is unclear. The CDR3 spans 15 residues. CDR1 is MNHEY and CDR2 is SMNVEV in the germline V gene (reference sequence). The V and J ends lost 6 bases and 4 bases respectively, with 19 bases between them. The CDR3 is CASSLRGGTPYEQYF. In DNA, the CDR3 is TGTGCCAGCAGCCTCCGTGGCGGAACCCCTTACGAGCAGTACTTC.

The sample holds one count of this clone. The CDR3 coding sequence is TGCGCCAGCAGCATGACGGGACTAACCTACGAGCAGTACTTC. Residues: CASSMTGLTYEQYF. This chain uses TRBV5-1 with TRBJ2-7; 7 bases match TRBD2. The CDR3 spans 14 residues. Per the germline V gene, CDR1 is SGHRS and CDR2 is YFSETQ. V was clipped by 4 bases and J by 2 bases; unmatched bases: 6.

The rearrangement uses TRBV27 and TRBJ1-1; 12 bases line up with TRBD1. J lost 0 bases, V lost 6 bases, and 11 bases had no gene match. This CDR3 contains 18 residues. Looked up from germline, CDR1 is MNHEY and CDR2 is SMNVEV (reference sequence). The CDR3 DNA follows: TGTGCCAGCAGGGGACGGGACAGGGGGCGGCCACTGAACACTGAAGCTTTCTTT. This sequence encodes CASRGRDRGRPLNTEAFF.

On this clone itself: The sample holds other DNA sequences that translate to the same CDR3. V gene TRBV9 combines with J gene TRBJ2-5; 13 bases map to TRBD2. Germline CDR1 and CDR2: SGDLS and YYNGEE. The CDR3 has 16 residues. V was pared by 0 bases and J by 3 bases, with 2 bases of the junction left unmatched. This chain's CDR3 is CASSVGGLAGEETQYF. CDR3 nucleotide sequence: TGTGCCAGCAGCGTAGGCGGACTAGCGGGAGAAGAGACCCAGTACTTC. Combining the CDR3 with reference TRBV9 and TRBJ2-5 gives the whole variable domain DSGVTQTPKHLITATGQRVTLRCSPRSGDLSVYWYQQSLDQGLQFLIQYYNGEERAKGNILERFSAQQFPDLHSELNLSSLELGDSALYFCASSVGGLAGEETQYFGPGTRLLVL.

The chain has TRBV7-8 and TRBJ1-6, with 7 bases identical to TRBD1. The CDR3 is made up of 14 amino acids. Germline CDR1 reads SGHVS; CDR2 reads FQNEAQ. The V gene end was trimmed by 5 bases and the J gene end by 10 bases; junction bases not matched to a gene: 8. The CDR3 DNA is TGTGCCAGCAGCCCACAGACAGGGTGGTCACCCCTCCACTTT. It translates to CASSPQTGWSPLHF.

The sample holds a few counts of this clone. V usage is TRBV4-1 and J usage is TRBJ1-5, with unresolved D. The CDR3 covers 13 residues. The germline V gene has CDR1 MGHRA and CDR2 YSYEKL. V was pared by 0 bases and J by 4 bases, with 4 bases between. CDR3 DNA sequence: TGCGCCAGCAGCCAAGATTTAAATCAGCCCCAGCATTTT. This gives the protein CASSQDLNQPQHF.

The V and J genes are TRBV3-1 (or the pseudogene TRBV3-2) and TRBJ1-1; weak D call: TRBD1 (6 bases). The ends were cut back, 3 bases at V and 4 bases at J, with 12 bases in the middle. The CDR3 has 14 amino acids. Germline V gene lookup returns CDR1 LGHDT and CDR2 YNNKEL (reference sequence). CDR3 bases: TGTGCCAGCAGCCAGGAAGACAGGTTCACTGAAGCTTTCTTT. This sequence encodes CASSQEDRFTEAFF.